This T cell receptor beta chain was retrieved from a study of PD-L1 blockade in urothelial cancer. Study-wide context: Blood samples had a median of approximately 150,000 T cells, 75,000 to 90,000 unique TCRs, and clonality approximately 0.086.

Generated by immunoSEQ multiplex PCR, the TCRdb table keeps only in-frame clones and is missing some. This sample has tens of thousands of clones; 79% occur once, and the top ten carry over 9.5%. This sample's time point: pretreatment peripheral blood. Patients suffered from locally advanced or metastatic urothelial carcinoma. Trimming removed 3 bases at V and 4 bases at J, with 16 bases between. The CDR3 totals 15 residues. Germline V gene data show CDR1 as SGDLS and CDR2 as YYNGEE. This TCR was recovered from a man in his 70s with urothelial cancer. The gene calls are TRBV9 and TRBJ1-2; D is unresolved. Source: PBMCs, taken around atezolizumab (anti-PD-L1) treatment. The CDR3 bases are TGTGCCAGCAGCGCCTCCCGGGATTCTTCCTATGGCTACACCTTC. Protein: CASSASRDSSYGYTF.